The 30 T cell receptor beta chains given below trace back to one sample, sequenced in a study of radiotherapy plus CTLA-4 blockade in lung cancer. TCRdb's copy holds only in-frame clones and misses some; the assay was immunoSEQ multiplex PCR. The table records roughly 100,000 clones, 82% of them present only once. The material sequenced was peripheral blood, taken from a patient treated with radiotherapy plus ipilimumab. All receptors derive from a human donor with non-small cell lung cancer that progressed on radiotherapy plus ipilimumab.

The rearrangement links TRBV28 to TRBJ1-5, with D maybe TRBD1 (5 bases). In germline, CDR1 is MDHEN, CDR2 SYDVKM. The CDR3 extends over 15 amino acids. Trimming shortened V by 6 bases and J by 4 bases, and 16 bases separated the two germline ends. This CDR3 reads CASSIDSLANQPQHF. CDR3 DNA sequence: TGTGCCAGCAGCATCGACAGTCTAGCAAATCAGCCCCAGCATTTT.

J is TRBJ2-1 and V is TRBV5-1, with 8 bases fitting TRBD2. The junction had 9 bases not matched to a gene; V was cut back by 1 base and J by 0 bases. In germline, CDR1 is SGHRS, CDR2 YFSETQ. The CDR3 has 18 amino acids. CDR3 nucleotide sequence: TGCGCCAGCAGCTTGATCAGCGGGAGTGATAGCTCCTACAATGAGCAGTTCTTC. Translated: CASSLISGSDSSYNEQFF.

V usage is TRBV7-9 and J usage is TRBJ1-2, with D tentatively TRBD1 (5 bases). This CDR3 region has 14 residues. Trimming cost V 4 bases and J 7 bases, with 16 bases left between them. Germline V gene data show CDR1 as SEHNR and CDR2 as FQNEAQ (reference sequence). In DNA form, the CDR3 reads TGTGCCAGCAGCTCTGACAGCTATTTGGGTGGCTACACCTTC. This sequence encodes CASSSDSYLGGYTF.

The chain is built from TRBV9 and TRBJ2-1; 10 positions agree with TRBD2. CDR3 length: 15 residues. V lost 3 bases, J lost 2 bases, and 2 bases stayed unmatched. CDR1 and CDR2 (germline): SGDLS, YYNGEE. The CDR3 region is CASSALAGAYNEQFF. The CDR3, as DNA: TGTGCCAGCAGCGCCCTAGCGGGAGCCTACAATGAGCAGTTCTTC.

V usage is TRBV6-6 and J usage is TRBJ1-1; a possible D gene is TRBD1 (6 bases). The CDR3 sequence is 13 residues long. The ends were cut back, 11 bases at V and 4 bases at J, with 17 bases in the middle. The germline gives CDR1 MNHNY, CDR2 SVGAGI (reference sequence). CDR3 region: CAARGRWATEAFF. In DNA form, the CDR3 reads TGTGCCGCGCGGGGGCGCTGGGCCACTGAAGCTTTCTTT.

The rearrangement links TRBV10-3 to TRBJ1-3; TRBD1 is a possible D gene (5 bases). The germline gives CDR1 ENHRY, CDR2 SYGVKD. The CDR3 has 13 residues. The V gene lost 7 bases and the J gene lost 4 bases, with 11 bases spanning the gap. The CDR3 sequence is CAITGHKGNTIYF. DNA of the CDR3: TGTGCCATCACCGGACATAAGGGAAACACCATATATTTT.

The genes are TRBV5-4 and TRBJ2-3; TRBD1 matches at 9 bases. The germline CDR1 and CDR2 sequences are SGHNT and YYREEE (reference sequence). V was pared by 4 bases and J by 2 bases, with 8 bases of the junction left unmatched. This CDR3 spans 16 amino acids. The DNA for the CDR3 is TGTGCCAGCAGCCTCCAACAGGGGGCCTCCACAGATACGCAGTATTTT. This translates into CASSLQQGASTDTQYF. Based on the CDR3 plus reference TRBV5-4 and TRBJ2-3, the full variable domain is ETGVTQSPTHLIKTRGQQVTLRCSSQSGHNTVSWYQQALGQGPQFIFQYYREEENGRGNFPPRFSGLQFPNYSSELNVNALELDDSALYLCASSLQQGASTDTQYFGPGTRLTVL.

The CDR3 nucleotides read TGCACCAGCAGCCAAGGATTAGCGGGAGACCCCAAAAACATTCAGTACTTC. Translation: CTSSQGLAGDPKNIQYF. The rearrangement links TRBV1 to TRBJ2-4; the table's D call of TRBD2 was not tested on the DNA. TRBV1 is shown as a pseudogene. This CDR3 has 17 amino acids.

This clone has just a few counts. The chain is built from TRBV28 and TRBJ1-1; perhaps TRBD1 as D (5 bases). There are 13 residues in the CDR3. Trimming took off 6 bases at V and 5 bases at J, with 13 bases between the two ends. Germline CDR1 and CDR2: MDHEN and SYDVKM. The CDR3 loop reads CASSVQGRTEAFF. CDR3 DNA sequence: TGTGCCAGCAGCGTGCAGGGAAGAACTGAAGCTTTCTTT.

The genes are TRBV28 and TRBJ2-3; 10 bases map to TRBD2. Losses at the gene ends were 5 bases for V and 1 base for J; bases not matched to a gene: 3. The germline V gene encodes CDR1 MDHEN and CDR2 SYDVKM. The CDR3 is 15 residues long. CDR3 region: CASSRSGRGTDTQYF. For the CDR3, the DNA is TGTGCCAGCAGTAGAAGCGGGAGGGGCACAGATACGCAGTATTTT.

The chain couples TRBV19 to TRBJ2-7; D call uncertain. Between the trimmed V and J ends, which lost 7 bases and 4 bases, there was a span of 8 bases. CDR1 and CDR2 (germline): LNHDA, SQIVND (reference sequence). This CDR3 has 11 amino acids. The CDR3 loop is CASTSPYEQYF. The CDR3 bases are TGTGCCAGTACCAGCCCTTACGAGCAGTACTTC.

The rearrangement uses TRBV9 and TRBJ1-4; D possibly corresponds to TRBD1 (6 bases). V lost 2 bases and J lost 7, with 9 bases in between. Looked up from germline, CDR1 is SGDLS and CDR2 is YYNGEE. The CDR3 extends over 13 amino acids. CDR3 loop: CASSVGQTEKLFF. CDR3 bases: TGTGCCAGCAGCGTCGGACAGACTGAAAAACTGTTTTTT.

The chain employs TRBV7-3 and TRBJ2-1; no definite D call. The CDR3 has 11 residues. The germline V and J ends were trimmed by 4 bases and 10 bases, with 8 bases remaining between them. Per the germline V gene, CDR1 is SGHTA and CDR2 is FQGTGA. For the CDR3, the DNA is TGTGCCAGCAGCTCCGGATGGGAGCAGTTCTTC. It codes for CASSSGWEQFF.

The chain recombines TRBV6-5 with TRBJ2-5; either TRBD1 or TRBD2 may fit D (5 bases each). Germline-derived CDR1 and CDR2 are MNHEY and SVGAGI. Trimming removed 6 bases at V and 5 bases at J, with 7 bases between. CDR3 length: 11 residues. In DNA form, the CDR3 reads TGTGCCAGCAGAGAGGGGGAGACCCAGTACTTC. This translates into CASREGETQYF.

V and J are TRBV7-9 and TRBJ2-2; D is tentatively TRBD1 or TRBD2 (5 bases each). The CDR3 is 15 residues long. Germline CDR1 is SEHNR and CDR2 is FQNEAQ (reference sequence). Trimming pared 2 bases from V and 4 bases from J, leaving 11 bases between. The CDR3 reads CASSLLGEGTGELFF. DNA for the CDR3: TGTGCCAGCAGCTTACTGGGGGAAGGCACCGGGGAGCTGTTTTTT.

This clone was detected only a few times. The chain links TRBV4-2 to TRBJ2-3; D not certain. CDR3 length equals 14 residues. Per germline, CDR1 LGHNA and CDR2 YNFKEQ. V lost 2 bases and J lost 6, with 12 bases in between. The CDR3 DNA reads TGTGCCAGCAGCCAACCCACCGCTGTGGATACGCAGTATTTT. Translated: CASSQPTAVDTQYF.

The chain carries TRBV18 and TRBJ1-5, with a tentative D call TRBD1 (5 bases). Trimming cost V 4 bases and J 1 base, with 11 bases left between them. CDR1 KGHSH and CDR2 LQKENI come from the germline V gene. This CDR3 comprises 15 residues. The CDR3 region is CASSLGDASNQPQHF. The CDR3 nucleotides read TGTGCCAGCTCACTGGGGGATGCGAGCAATCAGCCCCAGCATTTT.

The V gene is TRBV5-1, the J gene TRBJ2-7; 10 bases align to TRBD1. The trim removed 0 bases at V and 7 bases at J, leaving 7 bases unmatched. CDR3 length: 15 residues. CDR1 and CDR2 (germline): SGHRS, YFSETQ. The CDR3: CASSLDSTGGREQYV. The CDR3, as DNA: TGCGCCAGCAGCTTGGATTCGACAGGGGGCCGGGAGCAGTACGTC.

The chain has TRBV2 and TRBJ2-3; D gene unclear. The CDR3 is 14 residues long. CDR1 SNHLY and CDR2 FYNNEI come from the germline V gene. V lost 4 bases and J 2 bases, leaving 10 bases between the germline ends. CDR3 sequence (DNA): TGTGCCAGCAGTGTGGCAGGAAACACAGATACGCAGTATTTT. Its translation: CASSVAGNTDTQYF.

The chain uses TRBV6-4 and TRBJ2-2; 11 positions match TRBD2. V lost 0 bases and J lost 6; bases outside the gene matches: 0. Germline V gene sequence: CDR1 MRHNA, CDR2 SNTAGT. The CDR3 extends over 15 amino acids. The CDR3 reads CASSDSLAGAGELFF. In DNA form, the CDR3 reads TGTGCCAGCAGTGACTCACTAGCGGGAGCCGGGGAGCTGTTTTTT.

V is TRBV25-1 and J is TRBJ2-1, with TRBD2 identical over 11 bases. This CDR3 region has 18 residues. Trimming took 5 bases from V and 4 from J; bases not matched to a gene: 13. From germline, CDR1 is MGHDK and CDR2 SYGVNS. The DNA for the CDR3 is TGTGCCAGCAGTACTCGAGGAGGGACTAGCGGAAAATACAATGAGCAGTTCTTC. Translating it yields CASSTRGGTSGKYNEQFF.

This clone was observed a single time. The chain has TRBV11-3 and TRBJ1-5; perhaps TRBD1 as D (6 bases). The CDR3 length is 18 residues. V shed 3 bases and J shed 4 bases, with 22 bases lying between them. Germline V CDR1 and CDR2: SGHNT, YENEEA. The CDR3 sequence is CASSLHPQGRGKNQPQHF. In DNA form, the CDR3 reads TGTGCCAGCAGCTTGCACCCCCAGGGGCGCGGAAAGAATCAGCCCCAGCATTTT.

This clone was observed a handful of times. The chain couples TRBV6-5 to TRBJ2-1; 9 bases fit TRBD1. This CDR3 spans 14 amino acids. V trimming: 4 bases; J trimming: 6 bases; junction bases outside the gene matches: 4. The germline CDR1 and CDR2 sequences are MNHEY and SVGAGI. CDR3 sequence: CASSSGTGLNEQFF. In DNA form, the CDR3 reads TGTGCCAGCAGTTCCGGGACAGGGCTCAATGAGCAGTTCTTC.

The CDR3, as DNA: TGTGCCAGCAGCACGCGGGCGGAGTACGGCTACACCTTC. It is translated as CASSTRAEYGYTF. This rearrangement joins TRBV11-1 to TRBJ1-2; no clear D gene. This CDR3 is built from 13 residues. Germline assignment: CDR1 SGHAT and CDR2 FQDESV (reference sequence). Deletions cut 5 bases from V and 8 bases from J, with 15 bases between.

This clone occurred a few times. J is TRBJ1-2 and V is TRBV27; perhaps TRBD1 as D (6 bases). Trimming removed 6 bases from V and 5 bases from J, with 16 bases in between. Germline CDR1 is MNHEY and CDR2 is SMNVEV (reference sequence). CDR3 size: 14 residues. The CDR3 region is CASRSVGGVYGYTF. CDR3 DNA sequence: TGTGCCAGCAGATCCGTGGGGGGCGTGTATGGCTACACCTTC.

This clone was observed a handful of times. The genes are TRBV28 and TRBJ1-2; D not certain. Germline-derived CDR1 and CDR2 are MDHEN and SYDVKM. CDR3 length: 11 residues. V lost 4 bases, J lost 2 bases, and 2 bases lay in between. In nucleotides, the CDR3 is TGTGCCAGCAGTTCGAACTATGGCTACACCTTC. It encodes CASSSNYGYTF.

V is TRBV27 and J is TRBJ2-4, with 7 bases fitting TRBD1. Germline CDR1 reads MNHEY; CDR2 reads SMNVEV (reference sequence). CDR3 length: 12 residues. Unmatched junction bases numbered 4, after V lost 3 bases and J lost 11 bases. Here the CDR3 DNA reads TGTGCCAGCAGTTTTCGAACAGGGGTTCAGTACTTC. This translates into CASSFRTGVQYF.

The rearrangement uses TRBV5-1 and TRBJ2-3, with D possibly TRBD2 on 5 matching bases. This CDR3 is built from 14 residues. The germline V gene encodes CDR1 SGHRS and CDR2 YFSETQ. V was shortened by 0 bases and J by 5 bases, with 10 bases between the two germline ends. The CDR3: CASSLGTAGDTQYF. CDR3 DNA sequence: TGCGCCAGCAGCTTGGGGACGGCGGGAGATACGCAGTATTTT.

The chain is built from TRBV29-1 and TRBJ2-1; D is perhaps TRBD2 (6 bases). V was trimmed by 7 bases and J by 4 bases, leaving 14 bases between them. This CDR3 is built from 13 residues. Germline lookup yields CDR1 SQVTM and CDR2 ANQGSEA. The chain's CDR3 is CSAGSGYYNEQFF. In nucleotides, the CDR3 is TGCAGCGCCGGTAGCGGATATTACAATGAGCAGTTCTTC.

The sample holds a few counts of this clone. CDR3 loop: CASSGGQGFEAFF. CDR3 coding DNA: TGTGCCAGCAGCGGCGGACAGGGGTTTGAAGCTTTCTTT. This rearrangement joins TRBV7-9 to TRBJ1-1; 9 positions match TRBD1. The V gene's germline CDR1 is SEHNR and CDR2 FQNEAQ (reference sequence). The CDR3 is made up of 13 amino acids. V lost 5 bases and J lost 7; bases outside the gene matches: 5.